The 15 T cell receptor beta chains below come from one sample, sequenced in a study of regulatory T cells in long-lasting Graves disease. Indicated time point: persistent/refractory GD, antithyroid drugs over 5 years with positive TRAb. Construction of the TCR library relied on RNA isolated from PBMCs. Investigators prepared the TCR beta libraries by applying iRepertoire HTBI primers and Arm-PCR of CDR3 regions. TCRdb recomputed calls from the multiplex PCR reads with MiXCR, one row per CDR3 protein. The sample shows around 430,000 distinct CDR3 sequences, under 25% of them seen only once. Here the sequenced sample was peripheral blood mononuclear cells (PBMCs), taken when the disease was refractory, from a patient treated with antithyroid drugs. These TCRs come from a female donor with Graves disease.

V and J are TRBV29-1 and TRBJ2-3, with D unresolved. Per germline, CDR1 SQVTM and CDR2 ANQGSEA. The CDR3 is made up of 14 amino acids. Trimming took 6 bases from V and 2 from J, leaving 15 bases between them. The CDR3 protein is CSVAGPLSTDTQYF. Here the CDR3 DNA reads TGCAGCGTCGCCGGGCCCCTATCCACAGATACGCAGTATTTT.

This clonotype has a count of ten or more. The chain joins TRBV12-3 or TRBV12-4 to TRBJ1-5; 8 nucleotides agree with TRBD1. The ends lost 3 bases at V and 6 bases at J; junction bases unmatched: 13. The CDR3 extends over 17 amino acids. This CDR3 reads CASSFGDRIKGPQPQHF. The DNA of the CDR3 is TGTGCCAGCAGTTTCGGGGACAGGATCAAAGGGCCTCAGCCCCAGCATTTT.

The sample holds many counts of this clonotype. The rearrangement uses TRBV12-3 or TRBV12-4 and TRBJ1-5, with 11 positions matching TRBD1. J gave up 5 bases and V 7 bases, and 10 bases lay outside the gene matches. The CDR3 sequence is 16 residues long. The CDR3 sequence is CASTLGGQGADQPQHF. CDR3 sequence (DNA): TGTGCCAGCACTCTGGGAGGACAGGGGGCAGATCAGCCCCAGCATTTT.

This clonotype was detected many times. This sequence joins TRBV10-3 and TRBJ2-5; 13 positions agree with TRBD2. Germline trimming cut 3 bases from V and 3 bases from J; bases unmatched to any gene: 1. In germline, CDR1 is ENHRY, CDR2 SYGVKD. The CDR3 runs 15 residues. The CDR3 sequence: CAISDGTSGEETQYF. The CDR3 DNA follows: TGTGCCATCAGTGATGGGACTAGCGGGGAAGAGACCCAGTACTTC.

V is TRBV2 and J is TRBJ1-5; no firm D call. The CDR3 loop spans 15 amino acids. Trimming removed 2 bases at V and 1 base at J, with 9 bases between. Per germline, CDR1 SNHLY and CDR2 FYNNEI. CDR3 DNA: TGTGCCAGCAGTGAACGGGGATCGAGCAATCAGCCCCAGCATTTT. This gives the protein CASSERGSSNQPQHF. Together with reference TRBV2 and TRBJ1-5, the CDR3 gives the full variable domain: EPEVTQTPSHQVTQMGQEVILRCVPISNHLYFYWYRQILGQKVEFLVSFYNNEISEKSEIFDDQFSVERPDGSNFTLKIRSTKLEDSAMYFCASSERGSSNQPQHFGDGTRLSIL.

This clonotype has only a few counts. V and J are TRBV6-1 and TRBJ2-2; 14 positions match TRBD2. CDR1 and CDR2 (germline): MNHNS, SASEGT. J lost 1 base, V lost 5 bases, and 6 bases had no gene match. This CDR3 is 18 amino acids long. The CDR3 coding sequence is TGTGCCAGCAGTAGAAGGACTAGCGGGGGGCTGAACACCGGGGAGCTGTTTTTT. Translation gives CASSRRTSGGLNTGELFF.

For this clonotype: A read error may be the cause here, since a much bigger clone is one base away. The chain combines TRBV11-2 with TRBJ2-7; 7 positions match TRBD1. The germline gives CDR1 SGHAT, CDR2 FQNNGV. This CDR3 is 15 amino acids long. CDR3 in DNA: TGTGCCAGCAGCTATGACAGGGTTAGCTCCTACGGGCAGTACTTC. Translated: CASSYDRVSSYGQYF.

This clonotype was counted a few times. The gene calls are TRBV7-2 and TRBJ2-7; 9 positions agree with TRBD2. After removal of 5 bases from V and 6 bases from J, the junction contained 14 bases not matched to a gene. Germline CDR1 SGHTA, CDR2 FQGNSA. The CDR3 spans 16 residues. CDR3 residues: CASSRLAGVGVGEQYF. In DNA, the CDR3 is TGTGCCAGCAGCCGCTTAGCGGGAGTAGGTGTCGGCGAGCAGTACTTC.

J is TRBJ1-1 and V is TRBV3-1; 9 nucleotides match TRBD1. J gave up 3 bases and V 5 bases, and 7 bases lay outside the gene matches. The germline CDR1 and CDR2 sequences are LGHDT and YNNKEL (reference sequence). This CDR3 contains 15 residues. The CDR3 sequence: CASSSSDRGYTEAFF. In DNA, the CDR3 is TGTGCCAGCAGCTCCTCGGACAGGGGATACACTGAAGCTTTCTTT.

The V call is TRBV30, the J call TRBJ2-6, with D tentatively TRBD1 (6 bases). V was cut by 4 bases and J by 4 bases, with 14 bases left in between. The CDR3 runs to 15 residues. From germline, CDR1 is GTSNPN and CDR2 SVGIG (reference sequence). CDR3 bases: TGTGCCTGGAAACTTTCAGGGGTCGGGGCCAACGTCCTGACTTTC. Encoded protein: CAWKLSGVGANVLTF.

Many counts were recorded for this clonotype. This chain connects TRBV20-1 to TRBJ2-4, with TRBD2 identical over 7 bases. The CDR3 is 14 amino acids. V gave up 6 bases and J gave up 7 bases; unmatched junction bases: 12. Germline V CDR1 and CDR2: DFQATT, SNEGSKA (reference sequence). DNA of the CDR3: TGCAGTGCCATTACCGCCGGGGGGAGCAACATTCAGTACTTC. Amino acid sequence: CSAITAGGSNIQYF.

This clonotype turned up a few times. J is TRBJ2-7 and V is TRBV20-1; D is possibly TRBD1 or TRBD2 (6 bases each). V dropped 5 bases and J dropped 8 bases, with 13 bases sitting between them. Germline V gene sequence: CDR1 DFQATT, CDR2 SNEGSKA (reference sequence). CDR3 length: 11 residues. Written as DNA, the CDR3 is TGCAGTGCTCAATTCGGGGGCCAGCAGTACTTC. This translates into CSAQFGGQQYF.

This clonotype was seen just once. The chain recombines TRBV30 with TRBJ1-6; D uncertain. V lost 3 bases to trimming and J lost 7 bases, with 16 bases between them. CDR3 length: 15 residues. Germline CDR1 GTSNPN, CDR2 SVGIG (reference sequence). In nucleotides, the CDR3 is TGTGCCTGGAGGCCCCCTCGCGGGAACAATTCACCCCTCCACTTT. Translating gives CAWRPPRGNNSPLHF.

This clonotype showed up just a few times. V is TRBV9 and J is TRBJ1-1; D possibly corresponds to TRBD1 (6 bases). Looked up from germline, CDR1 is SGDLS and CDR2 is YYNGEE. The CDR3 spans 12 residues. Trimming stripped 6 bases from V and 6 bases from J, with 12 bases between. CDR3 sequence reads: CASKGGRAEAFF. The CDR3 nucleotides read TGTGCCAGCAAGGGGGGTCGGGCTGAAGCTTTCTTT.

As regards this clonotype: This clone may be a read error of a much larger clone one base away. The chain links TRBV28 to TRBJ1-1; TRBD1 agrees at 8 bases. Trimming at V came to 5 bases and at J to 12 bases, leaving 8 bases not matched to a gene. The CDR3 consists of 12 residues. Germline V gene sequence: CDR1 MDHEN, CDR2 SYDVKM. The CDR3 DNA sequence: TGTGCCAGCAGTCCGACAGGGGAAGAAACTTTCTTT. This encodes CASSPTGEETFF.